The 20 T cell receptor beta chains listed next were all sequenced from one sample in a study of cytomegalovirus exposure and HLA in healthy donors. PCR primers comprised 60 Vbeta and 13 Jbeta primers. The table came from immunoSEQ multiplex PCR; TCRdb's copy has only in-frame clones and leaves some out. The table lists fewer than 200,000 clones, under 80% of them singletons. Material: PBMCs. Source of these receptors: a human donor in good health.

V usage is TRBV10-3 and J usage is TRBJ2-7; 9 positions match TRBD1. The CDR3 contains 16 residues. Germline V gene sequence: CDR1 ENHRY, CDR2 SYGVKD. Trimming at V came to 2 bases and at J to 4 bases, leaving 9 bases not matched to a gene. The CDR3 spells CAISEGPGQGGYEQYF. CDR3 bases: TGTGCCATCAGTGAGGGGCCGGGACAGGGAGGGTACGAGCAGTACTTC.

The V and J genes are TRBV12-5 and TRBJ1-6; 12 bases fit TRBD1. The trim removed 4 bases at V and 5 bases at J, leaving 9 bases unmatched. The CDR3 is made up of 18 amino acids. The germline V gene encodes CDR1 LGHNT and CDR2 FRNRAP. The CDR3 region is CASGSGQGARKNNSPLHF. Here the CDR3 DNA reads TGTGCTAGTGGTTCGGGACAGGGGGCGCGGAAAAATAATTCACCCCTCCACTTT.

This rearrangement joins TRBV29-1 to TRBJ2-2; 8 bases fit TRBD2. CDR1 and CDR2 from the germline V gene are SQVTM and ANQGSEA. V dropped 7 bases and J dropped 0; count of bases not matched to a gene: 7. CDR3 length equals 15 residues. The CDR3 DNA is TGCAGCGCCCGGGGGGGCCCTACGAACACCGGGGAGCTGTTTTTT. This gives the protein CSARGGPTNTGELFF.

The chain is built from TRBV4-1 and TRBJ2-1; D is ambiguous. Germline CDR1 is MGHRA and CDR2 is YSYEKL. Between the trimmed V and J ends, which lost 6 bases and 6 bases, there was a span of 12 bases. The CDR3 consists of 13 residues. CDR3: CASSFSVRNEQFF. CDR3 nucleotides: TGCGCCAGCAGTTTCTCCGTCCGCAATGAGCAGTTCTTC.

This clone was detected a few times. The V and J genes are TRBV10-1 and TRBJ1-2; D possibly corresponds to TRBD1 (6 bases). Looked up from germline, CDR1 is WNHNN and CDR2 is SYGVQD (reference sequence). Trimming cost V 0 bases and J 8 bases, with 10 bases left between them. This CDR3 has 13 residues. The CDR3 sequence: CASSESGTGGYTF. CDR3 nucleotide sequence: TGCGCCAGCAGTGAGTCGGGTACAGGGGGCTACACCTTC.

The genes are TRBV19 and TRBJ2-3, with D perhaps matching TRBD2 (5 bases). Germline CDR1 reads LNHDA; CDR2 reads SQIVND (reference sequence). V gave up 5 bases and J gave up 1 base, with 13 bases separating them. This CDR3 comprises 15 residues. The CDR3 region is CASSPPGSRTDTQYF. In DNA form, the CDR3 reads TGTGCCAGTAGTCCCCCGGGGTCCCGCACAGATACGCAGTATTTT.

For the CDR3, the DNA is TGCAGCGTTGAAGAACGGGCAGGGGGTTCCGGCTACACCTTC. Translating gives CSVEERAGGSGYTF. The chain uses TRBV29-1 and TRBJ1-2, with 7 bases lining up with TRBD1. The CDR3 is 14 residues long. V lost 0 bases, J lost 8 bases, and 9 bases stayed unmatched. Germline V lookup: CDR1 SQVTM, CDR2 ANQGSEA.

This chain connects TRBV7-3 to TRBJ2-7, with a possible D match to TRBD1 (5 bases). The V gene lost 3 bases and the J gene lost 2 bases, with 14 bases spanning the gap. The CDR3 is made up of 15 amino acids. Germline assignment: CDR1 SGHTA and CDR2 FQGTGA. CDR3 loop: CASSLGHGPAYEQYF. The DNA of the CDR3 is TGTGCCAGCAGCTTGGGGCACGGCCCGGCCTACGAGCAGTACTTC.

The chain recombines TRBV6-5 with TRBJ2-3, with TRBD2 identical over 12 bases. Losses at the gene ends were 5 bases for V and 7 bases for J; bases not matched to a gene: 4. The CDR3 is 14 amino acids. The germline gives CDR1 MNHEY, CDR2 SVGAGI. The CDR3 coding sequence is TGTGCCAGCAGTCGACTAGCGGGGGAGTATACGCAGTATTTT. Its translation is CASSRLAGEYTQYF.

This clone was seen only a few times. This sample also contains other DNA sequences that code for the same CDR3. The V call is TRBV7-2, the J call TRBJ1-3; D uncertain. The germline gives CDR1 SGHTA, CDR2 FQGNSA. There are 17 residues in the CDR3. Trimming removed 0 bases from V and 0 bases from J, with 12 bases in between. CDR3: CASSLAGGPLSGNTIYF. For the CDR3, the DNA is TGTGCCAGCAGCTTAGCCGGAGGGCCACTCTCTGGAAACACCATATATTTT.

The J gene is TRBJ1-1, the V gene TRBV27; D is unresolved. V lost 3 bases and J lost 7, with 6 bases in between. The CDR3 is 11 residues long. From germline, CDR1 is MNHEY and CDR2 SMNVEV (reference sequence). As DNA, the CDR3 is TGTGCCAGCAGTTTTGGAGGTGAAGCTTTCTTT. Translation: CASSFGGEAFF.

This clone was observed a single time. The V gene is TRBV4-1, the J gene TRBJ1-1, with D possibly matching TRBD1 (5 bases). Trimming removed 0 bases from V and 4 bases from J, with 15 bases in between. The CDR3 extends over 16 amino acids. CDR1 is MGHRA and CDR2 is YSYEKL in the germline V gene. CDR3 protein: CASSQEPGRRGTEAFF. The DNA of the CDR3 is TGCGCCAGCAGCCAAGAGCCGGGACGGAGGGGCACTGAAGCTTTCTTT.

V usage is TRBV6-1 and J usage is TRBJ2-3; TRBD2 matches 15 bases. This CDR3 has 18 residues. Losses at the gene ends were 4 bases for V and 0 bases for J; bases not matched to a gene: 5. Germline V CDR1 and CDR2: MNHNS, SASEGT. The CDR3 spells CASSGGLAGGSSTDTQYF. The CDR3 DNA is TGTGCCAGCAGTGGGGGACTAGCGGGGGGATCTAGCACAGATACGCAGTATTTT.

The chain couples TRBV9 to TRBJ2-2; TRBD2 matches at 8 bases. Germline V gene lookup returns CDR1 SGDLS and CDR2 YYNGEE. There are 16 residues in the CDR3. The V and J ends lost 0 bases and 4 bases, in that order; junction bases with no gene match: 5. CDR3 bases: TGTGCCAGCAGCGTAGAACTAGCGGCTTCCACCGGGGAGCTGTTTTTT. It translates to CASSVELAASTGELFF.

This clone was observed once. The chain recombines TRBV19 with TRBJ2-1; 8 nucleotides line up with TRBD2. The CDR3 has 14 amino acids. With 4 bases clipped from V and 4 bases from J, the junction kept 3 bases outside the gene matches. Germline V lookup: CDR1 LNHDA, CDR2 SQIVND (reference sequence). CDR3 region: CASSSTSGYNEQFF. The CDR3 DNA sequence: TGTGCCAGTAGTAGTACTAGCGGTTACAATGAGCAGTTCTTC.

The chain has TRBV19 and TRBJ1-4; D uncertain. CDR1 is LNHDA and CDR2 is SQIVND in the germline V gene (reference sequence). Trimming took off 6 bases at V and 0 bases at J, with 11 bases between the two ends. The CDR3 sequence is 15 residues long. The CDR3 DNA is TGTGCCAGTAGCTCTCGGTTTGCAACTAATGAAAAACTGTTTTTT. Amino acid sequence: CASSSRFATNEKLFF.

CDR3 sequence: CASSLDFLRRETQYF. Written as DNA, the CDR3 is TGTGCCAGCAGCTTGGACTTCCTCAGGAGGGAGACCCAGTACTTC. V is TRBV5-4 and J is TRBJ2-5, with TRBD2 as a possible D gene (5 bases). The CDR3 is 15 residues long. Germline CDR1 SGHNT, CDR2 YYREEE (reference sequence). The V and J ends lost 0 bases and 5 bases respectively, with 14 bases between them. Using reference TRBV5-4 and TRBJ2-5 for the parts outside the CDR3, the full variable domain is ETGVTQSPTHLIKTRGQQVTLRCSSQSGHNTVSWYQQALGQGPQFIFQYYREEENGRGNFPPRFSGLQFPNYSSELNVNALELDDSALYLCASSLDFLRRETQYFGPGTRLLVL.

The rearrangement links TRBV4-1 to TRBJ1-5, with D perhaps matching TRBD1 (5 bases). CDR3 size: 15 residues. V was trimmed by 3 bases and J by 1 base, leaving 10 bases between them. Germline lookup yields CDR1 MGHRA and CDR2 YSYEKL. CDR3 DNA sequence: TGCGCCAGCAGCCACATCTCAGGGAGCAATCAGCCCCAGCATTTT. Its protein is CASSHISGSNQPQHF.

This clone was found once. The chain joins TRBV13 to TRBJ2-3; 7 bases align to TRBD2. Looked up from germline, CDR1 is PRHDT and CDR2 is FYEKMQ (reference sequence). J lost 3 bases, V lost 2 bases, and 8 bases had no gene match. CDR3 length: 16 amino acids. DNA of the CDR3: TGTGCCAGCAGCTTAAAGGGATCCGGGGGGACAGATACGCAGTATTTT. Protein product: CASSLKGSGGTDTQYF.

This chain links TRBV7-3 with TRBJ1-1; D call uncertain. Germline CDR1 SGHTA, CDR2 FQGTGA. V lost 5 bases, J lost 1 base, and 11 bases lay in between. The CDR3 consists of 14 residues. The CDR3 is CASSPGLPNTEAFF. DNA for the CDR3: TGTGCCAGCAGCCCTGGACTGCCGAACACTGAAGCTTTCTTT.